This TCR beta chain comes out of a study of control samples from healthy donors and cancer patients. The J segment lost 4 bases and the V segment lost 1 base, leaving 13 bases of the junction unmatched. The CDR3 is 18 amino acids. Per germline, CDR1 MNHEY and CDR2 SMNVEV (reference sequence). A single count supports this clone. Repertoires were generated with immunoSEQ multiplex PCR, while TCRdb's copy carries only in-frame clones and drops some. The data show over 120,000 clones, 91% seen once. The gene calls are TRBV27 and TRBJ2-1; 7 bases fit TRBD1. Sample: blood. The receptor's source is a young man in good health. The CDR3 nucleotides read TGTGCCAGCAGTTTATTACCCTTCTCGGGACAGATATACAATGAGCAGTTCTTC. Protein product: CASSLLPFSGQIYNEQFF.